The source of this T cell receptor (beta chain) is a study of blood T cell repertoires in COVID-19. The wider study: There were acute and convalescent COVID-19 samples, and they came from the United States, Italy and Spain. Sources were T cells, B-cell-depleted T cells, or PBMCs; the material itself was cDNA or gDNA.

The V gene's germline CDR1 is SGHTA and CDR2 FQGNSA. The length of the CDR3 is 15 residues. V dropped 0 bases and J dropped 9 bases, with 12 bases sitting between them. How the authors handled the data: Estimates of nucleated cell counts were drawn from the amplification of reference gene primers. The table came from immunoSEQ multiplex PCR; TCRdb's copy has only in-frame clones and leaves some out. V, J and clone size are taken as reported in that table, and D and trimming were inferred from the DNA itself. Of about 340,000 clones in the sample, around nine tenths are singletons; the top ten hold 7.1%. Followed longitudinally, the Seattle patients had been enrolled during active infection.

This receptor was obtained from a woman aged 60-75 years with COVID-19, enrolled during active disease. The chain links TRBV7-2 to TRBJ1-6; a weak D match, TRBD1 (5 bases). Sequenced input: peripheral blood. DNA of the CDR3: TGTGCCAGCAGCTTAGCGCAGGGTCGAGGTTCACCCCTCCACTTT. Protein product: CASSLAQGRGSPLHF.